This T cell receptor beta chain was identified during a study of blood T cells in healthy people across ages. V shed 0 bases, J shed 1 base, and the junction held 6 bases outside the gene matches. CDR3 size: 16 residues. Germline V gene sequence: CDR1 DFQATT, CDR2 SNEGSKA (reference sequence). It was with a sample-barcoded 5' primer and a J-beta primer mix that a second PCR of about 7 to 12 cycles was run. TCRdb itself ran the 5' RACE reads through MiXCR, one entry per CDR3 protein. The table has hundreds of thousands of distinct CDR3 sequences, under 25% seen once. Total RNA was isolated from each sample in quantities of at least 5 micrograms.

The genes are TRBV20-1 and TRBJ2-1, with 7 bases identical to TRBD2. Sequencing was carried out using blood. This clonotype was sampled from a man in his sixties or seventies in good health. Here the CDR3 reads CSARDVAGDSYNEQFF. CDR3 bases: TGCAGTGCTAGAGACGTAGCGGGCGATTCCTACAATGAGCAGTTCTTC.